This T cell receptor (beta chain) is drawn from a study of response to subunit inactivated influenza vaccine listed by TCRdb under 2018. A note on the overall study: To follow how T cells responded to a trivalent subunit inactivated influenza vaccine, the researchers relied on deep quantitative profiling of the T cell receptor repertoire. Study-wide findings and limitations: The authors suggested that each seasonal influenza vaccination may recruit only a limited number of new T cells.

Receptor amplification or capture employed RT-PCR. TCRdb records Illumina HiSeq 2500 as the sequencer. TCRdb passed the public sequencing reads through fastp at Q25 and MiXCR, retaining productive beta sequences. Rows are unified per CDR3 protein, each entry keeping the most common DNA and genes. The sample table lists roughly 520,000 distinct CDR3 sequences, about 25% of them with a count of one. 1.9% of the sample is in the top ten clones. The germline ends are 14 bases apart after V is trimmed by 5 bases and J by 4 bases. Measured from the cysteine to the phenylalanine, the CDR3 is 15 residues long. The DNA shown is the 45-base CDR3, in frame from base 1. CDR1 and CDR2, looked up from the germline V gene (reference sequence), are SEHNR and FQNEAQ. This clonotype has just a few counts. Its antigen is still unknown. Base qualities were left out, and no much larger clone turns up one base away.

This receptor was obtained from a man aged 50 to 60 who received an inactivated influenza vaccine. Donor details come from another sample of the same person, matched by shared clones. Specimen: CD4+ T cells sorted from PBMCs, collected about 5 days after vaccination. Rearrangement joined TRBV7-9 to TRBJ2-2; the D gene remains uncertain. The base sequence is TGTGCCAGCAGCCCCAGTGCGGCGTTCACCGGGGAGCTGTTTTTT. This is translated as CASSPSAAFTGELFF.